This passage covers 22 T cell receptor beta chains from one sample sequenced in a study of T cells in Graves' hyperthyroidism and ophthalmopathy. Amplification of TCR beta CDR3 regions was performed using RNA transcripts as template. When the TCR CDR3 underwent first-round RT-PCR, the HTBI primer set was used. MiXCR was run by TCRdb on the multiplex PCR reads, yielding one entry per CDR3 protein. The table has 300,000 to 400,000 distinct CDR3 sequences, more than 11% seen once. Sequenced material: blood. These receptors came from a young woman with Graves' hyperthyroidism.

This clonotype was counted between two and nine times. The chain joins TRBV7-9 to TRBJ2-3; no definite D call. The V gene's germline CDR1 is SEHNR and CDR2 FQNEAQ (reference sequence). Trimming stripped 1 base from V and 2 bases from J, with 10 bases between. The CDR3 is 15 amino acids. CDR3 residues: CASSLGVSSTDTQYF. For the CDR3, the DNA is TGTGCCAGCAGCTTAGGCGTCTCCTCCACAGATACGCAGTATTTT.

This clonotype was found many times. The gene calls are TRBV20-1 and TRBJ2-5; 8 nucleotides line up with TRBD1. Germline CDR1 DFQATT, CDR2 SNEGSKA (reference sequence). Trimming cost V 1 base and J 4 bases; bases outside gene matches: 5. This CDR3 comprises 14 residues. Here the CDR3 DNA reads TGCAGTGCTAGAGGCTTGGACAGGGCAGAGACCCAGTACTTC. It translates to CSARGLDRAETQYF.

The J gene is TRBJ2-7, the V gene TRBV19; D may be TRBD2 (5 bases). The CDR3 is made up of 14 amino acids. Germline V gene data show CDR1 as LNHDA and CDR2 as SQIVND (reference sequence). Trimming pared 10 bases from V and 7 bases from J, leaving 23 bases between. The CDR3 nucleotides read TGTGCCACCCGAAGGACCCCTCGGTCGGGGGAGCAGTACTTC. Its translation: CATRRTPRSGEQYF.

A few counts support this clonotype. The V and J genes are TRBV19 and TRBJ2-1, with TRBD2 matching 10 bases. Trimming at V came to 5 bases and at J to 0 bases, leaving 4 bases not matched to a gene. The CDR3 spans 16 residues. Germline CDR1 is LNHDA and CDR2 is SQIVND (reference sequence). Here the CDR3 reads CASSSSSGSSYNEQFF. The CDR3 nucleotides are TGTGCCAGTAGTTCTTCTAGCGGGAGCTCCTACAATGAGCAGTTCTTC. Complete variable domain (other parts from reference TRBV19 and TRBJ2-1): DGGITQSPKYLFRKEGQNVTLSCEQNLNHDAMYWYRQDPGQGLRLIYYSQIVNDFQKGDIAEGYSVSREKKESFPLTVTSAQKNPTAFYLCASSSSSGSSYNEQFFGPGTRLTVL.

The chain joins TRBV11-1 to TRBJ2-3, with D perhaps assigned TRBD1 or TRBD2 (5 bases each). Germline V gene lookup returns CDR1 SGHAT and CDR2 FQDESV (reference sequence). Between the trimmed V and J ends, which lost 8 bases and 2 bases, there was a span of 20 bases. This CDR3 has 16 residues. The CDR3 here is CASGLGAELLTDTQYF. CDR3 DNA: TGTGCCAGCGGACTCGGGGCGGAACTTCTCACAGATACGCAGTATTTT.

The V gene is TRBV7-9, the J gene TRBJ1-1, with TRBD1 matching over 10 bases. After removal of 4 bases from V and 6 bases from J, the junction contained 5 bases not matched to a gene. Per germline, CDR1 SEHNR and CDR2 FQNEAQ (reference sequence). The CDR3 length is 14 residues. The DNA for the CDR3 is TGTGCCAGCAGCTCGGGACAGGGGATGGCTGAAGCTTTCTTT. Translation: CASSSGQGMAEAFF.

J is TRBJ1-1 and V is TRBV7-9; a weak D match, TRBD1 (6 bases). Trimming shortened V by 5 bases and J by 1 base, and 17 bases separated the two germline ends. Germline loops: CDR1 SEHNR, CDR2 FQNEAQ (reference sequence). This CDR3 is 16 amino acids long. The CDR3 DNA reads TGTGCCAGCAGCCCCCCGCGGGGGGCGTGGAACACTGAAGCTTTCTTT. It yields the protein CASSPPRGAWNTEAFF.

This clonotype was seen ten or more times. This chain's CDR3 is CASSLVQDSYEQYF. As DNA, the CDR3 is TGCGCCAGCAGCTTGGTACAGGACTCCTACGAGCAGTACTTC. V gene TRBV5-1 combines with J gene TRBJ2-7; D might be TRBD1 (5 bases). The germline CDR1 and CDR2 sequences are SGHRS and YFSETQ. With 0 bases removed from V and 0 bases from J, the gap between germline ends came to 7 bases. The CDR3 length is 14 residues.

In its sample, this clonotype was seen many times. J is TRBJ1-1 and V is TRBV12-3 or TRBV12-4, with unresolved D. The length of the CDR3 is 11 residues. The V end was cut by 8 bases, the J end by 1 base, with 5 bases between. For the CDR3, the DNA is TGTGCCAGCCGCCAGAACACTGAAGCTTTCTTT. It translates to CASRQNTEAFF.

The chain combines TRBV2 with TRBJ2-5; tentative D call: TRBD2 (7 bases). V lost 4 bases and J lost 4, with 13 bases in between. Germline CDR1 reads SNHLY; CDR2 reads FYNNEI. The CDR3 totals 14 residues. The CDR3 DNA reads as TGTGCCAGCAGTGGGGGGGGCAGGGGAGAGACCCAGTACTTC. The encoded protein is CASSGGGRGETQYF. Supplemented by reference TRBV2 and TRBJ2-5, the full variable domain reads EPEVTQTPSHQVTQMGQEVILRCVPISNHLYFYWYRQILGQKVEFLVSFYNNEISEKSEIFDDQFSVERPDGSNFTLKIRSTKLEDSAMYFCASSGGGRGETQYFGPGTRLLVL.

This clonotype was seen repeatedly, ten times or more. V gene TRBV28 combines with J gene TRBJ2-7; 7 bases match TRBD2. Per the germline V gene, CDR1 is MDHEN and CDR2 is SYDVKM. V gave up 2 bases and J gave up 3 bases; unmatched junction bases: 4. The CDR3 extends over 14 amino acids. The CDR3 region is CASSLTGLLYEQYF. The CDR3 DNA sequence: TGTGCCAGCAGTTTAACGGGACTACTCTACGAGCAGTACTTC. The full variable domain, in which reference TRBV28 and TRBJ2-7 provide the parts outside the CDR3, is DVKVTQSSRYLVKRTGEKVFLECVQDMDHENMFWYRQDPGLGLRLIYFSYDVKMKEKGDIPEGYSVSREKKERFSLILESASTNQTSMYLCASSLTGLLYEQYFGPGTRLTVT.

This clonotype came up a few times. The chain has TRBV6-1 and TRBJ2-5, with D perhaps given as TRBD1 or TRBD2 (5 bases each). Germline CDR1 is MNHNS and CDR2 is SASEGT. Trimming removed 10 bases from V and 7 bases from J, with 16 bases in between. This CDR3 contains 12 residues. The CDR3 protein is CANPLGRGTQYF. The DNA for the CDR3 is TGTGCCAACCCACTAGGAAGGGGGACCCAGTACTTC.

CDR3 loop: CASSFEYAVRVGTDTQYF. In DNA, the CDR3 is TGTGCCAGCAGCTTCGAGTATGCCGTAAGAGTTGGCACAGATACGCAGTATTTT. The V and J genes are TRBV7-2 and TRBJ2-3; D not certain. CDR1 is SGHTA, CDR2 FQGNSA, per germline. The CDR3 has 18 amino acids. V dropped 3 bases and J dropped 1 base, with 20 bases sitting between them. Combining the CDR3 with reference TRBV7-2 and TRBJ2-3 gives the whole variable domain GAGVSQSPSNKVTEKGKDVELRCDPISGHTALYWYRQSLGQGLEFLIYFQGNSAPDKSGLPSDRFSAERTGGSVSTLTIQRTQQEDSAVYLCASSFEYAVRVGTDTQYFGPGTRLTVL.

This clonotype was recorded many times. The rearrangement links TRBV20-1 to TRBJ1-1, with D maybe TRBD1 (5 bases). V lost 5 bases and J 4 bases, leaving 14 bases between the germline ends. The CDR3 extends over 13 amino acids. Germline lookup yields CDR1 DFQATT and CDR2 SNEGSKA (reference sequence). CDR3 protein: CSAVRPGTTEAFF. CDR3 nucleotide sequence: TGCAGTGCTGTCCGACCGGGGACCACTGAAGCTTTCTTT.

A note on this clonotype: A much larger clone lies one base from this, so it may be a read error. V is TRBV2 and J is TRBJ1-1; 7 bases align to TRBD1. Germline V CDR1 and CDR2: SNHLY, FYNNEI. V lost 6 bases, J lost 3 bases, and 7 bases stayed unmatched. The CDR3 length is 14 residues. The CDR3 DNA is TGTGCCAGCAGCCTCGGCAGGGGGGACACTGAAGCTTTCTTT. The encoded protein is CASSLGRGDTEAFF.

V usage is TRBV19 and J usage is TRBJ2-1; TRBD2 matches at 9 bases. Germline V gives CDR1 LNHDA, CDR2 SQIVND (reference sequence). The CDR3 sequence is 14 residues long. Trimming took 2 bases from V and 9 from J; bases not matched to a gene: 5. As DNA, the CDR3 is TGTGCCAGTAGTATACTAGCGGGAACTAGTGAGCAGTTCTTC. Amino acids: CASSILAGTSEQFF.

This clonotype was recorded at least ten times. This chain's CDR3 is CATSPKAGGSQYF. Written as DNA, the CDR3 is TGTGCCACCTCCCCCAAAGCGGGAGGTTCCCAGTACTTC. The rearrangement joins TRBV6-1 to TRBJ2-5; 9 positions match TRBD2. The CDR3 loop spans 13 amino acids. The germline V gene has CDR1 MNHNS and CDR2 SASEGT. Trimming took 10 bases from V and 9 from J; bases not matched to a gene: 12.

This clonotype was recorded many times. This chain links TRBV7-8 with TRBJ1-1; D remains ambiguous. CDR1 and CDR2 (germline): SGHVS, FQNEAQ. This CDR3 is 15 amino acids long. Between the trimmed V and J ends, which lost 0 bases and 6 bases, there was a span of 14 bases. CDR3 nucleotides: TGTGCCAGCAGCTTAGCTCAGGAGGGAAGGGCTGAAGCTTTCTTT. Translation gives CASSLAQEGRAEAFF. The full variable domain, its missing parts supplied by reference TRBV7-8 and TRBJ1-1, is GAGVSQSPRYKVAKRGQDVALRCDPISGHVSLFWYQQALGQGPEFLTYFQNEAQLDKSGLPSDRFFAERPEGSVSTLKIQRTQQEDSAVYLCASSLAQEGRAEAFFGQGTRLTVV.

This chain uses TRBV28 with TRBJ1-5; D ambiguous. The CDR3 runs 15 residues. The germline CDR1 and CDR2 sequences are MDHEN and SYDVKM. V shed 7 bases and J shed 7 bases, with 20 bases lying between them. DNA of the CDR3: TGTGCCAGCACCCCCGAAAGGGTCAGGAGGCAGCCCCAGCATTTT. It codes for CASTPERVRRQPQHF.

This clonotype has more than one count but fewer than ten. The chain combines TRBV6-5 with TRBJ1-1; maybe TRBD1 (5 bases). Germline CDR1 and CDR2: MNHEY and SVGAGI. This CDR3 spans 12 amino acids. Trimming removed 4 bases from V and 6 bases from J, with 9 bases in between. The CDR3 spells CASSSQGAEAFF. As DNA, the CDR3 is TGTGCCAGCAGTTCTCAGGGCGCTGAAGCTTTCTTT.

In its sample, this clonotype was seen once. V is TRBV6-2 or TRBV6-3 and J is TRBJ2-7, with TRBD2 matching 9 bases. CDR1 and CDR2 from the germline V gene are MNHEY and SVGEGT. V gave up 2 bases and J gave up 3 bases; unmatched junction bases: 20. The CDR3 runs to 20 residues. The CDR3 sequence is CASSYHSPAGGPDPIYEQYF. Here the CDR3 DNA reads TGTGCCAGCAGTTACCACTCTCCAGCGGGGGGTCCTGACCCGATCTACGAGCAGTACTTC.

In its sample, this clonotype was seen many times. The rearrangement joins TRBV28 to TRBJ1-1; D possibly corresponds to TRBD1 (6 bases). Trimming pared 4 bases from V and 4 bases from J, leaving 13 bases between. The CDR3 spans 14 residues. Germline CDR1 MDHEN, CDR2 SYDVKM. In DNA form, the CDR3 reads TGTGCCAGCAGTTCAGGGGCGGAGGGCACTGAAGCTTTCTTT. It codes for CASSSGAEGTEAFF.